Presented here are 2 T cell receptor beta chains from one specimen sequenced in a study of beta chain features in type 1 diabetes. Expressed TCRB transcripts were sequenced because the entire RNA isolate underwent reverse transcription. Produced via immunoSEQ multiplex PCR; TCRdb's table is partial and in-frame only. The profile shows 15,000 to 18,000 clones, almost 70% of them singletons. General study results and limits: Within each of all four CD4+ subsets, Type 1 diabetes patients had TCRB CDR3s that were moderately but significantly shorter.

Their specific antigens are unknown. Sequenced input: Tregs from blood. The origin of the receptors is a man younger than 45 with type 1 diabetes.

This chain links TRBV6-1 with TRBJ2-2; a weak D match, TRBD1 (5 bases). The CDR3 is 14 amino acids. From germline, CDR1 is MNHNS and CDR2 SASEGT. V was pared by 6 bases and J by 6 bases, with 14 bases between. The CDR3 spells CASRKDRTAGELFF. The CDR3 region has the DNA TGTGCCAGCAGGAAAGACAGAACGGCCGGGGAGCTGTTTTTT.

This chain joins TRBV5-1 and TRBJ1-2, with D hard to call. There are 13 residues in the CDR3. Germline CDR1 and CDR2: SGHRS and YFSETQ. The V and J ends lost 0 bases and 5 bases respectively, with 8 bases between them. CDR3 in amino acids: CASSLASFYGYTF. The DNA for the CDR3 is TGCGCCAGCAGCTTGGCTTCCTTTTATGGCTACACCTTC.